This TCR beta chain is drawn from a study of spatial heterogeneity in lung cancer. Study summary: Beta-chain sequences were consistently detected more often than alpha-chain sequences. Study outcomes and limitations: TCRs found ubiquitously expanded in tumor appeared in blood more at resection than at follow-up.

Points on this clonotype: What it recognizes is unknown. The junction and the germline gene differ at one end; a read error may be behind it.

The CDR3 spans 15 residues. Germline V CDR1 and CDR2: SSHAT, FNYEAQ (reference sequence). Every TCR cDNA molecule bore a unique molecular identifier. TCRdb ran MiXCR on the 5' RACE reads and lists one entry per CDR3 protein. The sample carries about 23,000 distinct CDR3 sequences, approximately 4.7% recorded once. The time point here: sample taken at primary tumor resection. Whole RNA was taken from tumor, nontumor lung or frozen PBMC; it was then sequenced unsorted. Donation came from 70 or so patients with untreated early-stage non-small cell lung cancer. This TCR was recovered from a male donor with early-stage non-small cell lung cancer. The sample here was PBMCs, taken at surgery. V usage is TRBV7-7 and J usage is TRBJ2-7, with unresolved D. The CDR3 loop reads CASSLEGGPSYEQYF. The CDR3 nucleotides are TGTGCTAGCAGCTTAGAAGGTGGGCCTTCCTACGAGCAGTACTTC.